These 15 T cell receptor beta chains share one sample of origin, sequenced in a study of blood T cell repertoires in COVID-19. Profiling relied on immunoSEQ multiplex PCR, and the TCRdb table lists in-frame clones only, not all of them. The repertoire holds just over 150,000 clones, with about 80% as singletons. Sequenced sample: peripheral blood. The source is a man in his 60s with acute or convalescent COVID-19.

The chain recombines TRBV7-3 with TRBJ1-2; TRBD1 is a possible D gene (6 bases). The CDR3 contains 16 residues. The V end was cut by 8 bases, the J end by 7 bases, with 26 bases between. Germline V gene data show CDR1 as SGHTA and CDR2 as FQGTGA. The CDR3 spells CASRIIDDRTKTGYTF. The CDR3 DNA reads as TGTGCCAGCCGAATCATCGATGACAGGACAAAGACTGGCTACACCTTC.

This rearrangement joins TRBV19 to TRBJ2-1; 12 positions match TRBD2. The CDR3 has 15 amino acids. Losses at the gene ends were 7 bases for V and 9 bases for J; bases not matched to a gene: 10. The germline V gene has CDR1 LNHDA and CDR2 SQIVND (reference sequence). The CDR3 loop reads CASMGLAGARSEQFF. The CDR3 DNA reads TGTGCCAGTATGGGACTAGCGGGTGCCCGGAGTGAGCAGTTCTTC.

The chain employs TRBV11-1 and TRBJ1-2; no reliable D call. CDR1 SGHAT and CDR2 FQDESV come from the germline V gene (reference sequence). The CDR3 consists of 13 residues. V lost 3 bases and J lost 6, with 11 bases in between. Here the CDR3 DNA reads TGTGCCAGCAGCTTGGCTCGTTCAAATGGCTACACCTTC. It codes for CASSLARSNGYTF.

The rearrangement links TRBV20-1 to TRBJ2-7, with TRBD2 identical over 7 bases. The J segment lost 5 bases and the V segment lost 6 bases, leaving 4 bases of the junction unmatched. From germline, CDR1 is DFQATT and CDR2 SNEGSKA (reference sequence). The CDR3 length is 11 residues. CDR3 coding DNA: TGCAGTGCGTGGGGGGGGGACGAGCAGTACTTC. Its translation: CSAWGGDEQYF.

This rearrangement joins TRBV5-6 to TRBJ2-7; D ambiguous. The ends were cut back, 1 base at V and 0 bases at J, with 8 bases in the middle. The germline gives CDR1 SGHDT, CDR2 YYEEEE. The CDR3 extends over 14 amino acids. The CDR3 is CASSLTPVSYEQYF. As DNA, the CDR3 is TGTGCCAGCAGCTTGACACCCGTCTCCTACGAGCAGTACTTC. Based on the CDR3 plus reference TRBV5-6 and TRBJ2-7, the full variable domain is DAGVTQSPTHLIKTRGQQVTLRCSPKSGHDTVSWYQQALGQGPQFIFQYYEEEERQRGNFPDRFSGHQFPNYSSELNVNALLLGDSALYLCASSLTPVSYEQYFGPGTRLTVT.

In its sample, this clone was seen once. The chain is built from TRBV19 and TRBJ1-2, with 8 bases aligning to TRBD1. Germline V gene lookup returns CDR1 LNHDA and CDR2 SQIVND (reference sequence). The J segment lost 3 bases and the V segment lost 1 base, leaving 10 bases of the junction unmatched. The CDR3 spans 17 residues. DNA of the CDR3: TGTGCCAGTAGTATAGTTTACTGGACAGGGAGGGACTATGGCTACACCTTC. Protein: CASSIVYWTGRDYGYTF.

The V call is TRBV6-6, the J call TRBJ2-2, with no clear D. V lost 2 bases to trimming and J lost 1 base, with 5 bases between them. The CDR3 spans 14 residues. The germline CDR1 and CDR2 sequences are MNHNY and SVGAGI (reference sequence). The CDR3 nucleotides read TGTGCCAGCAGTTACACACAGAACACCGGGGAGCTGTTTTTT. It is translated as CASSYTQNTGELFF.

The chain carries TRBV5-1 and TRBJ2-3; 7 bases are a match to TRBD2. CDR3 length: 15 amino acids. The V gene's germline CDR1 is SGHRS and CDR2 YFSETQ. The V gene end was trimmed by 1 base and the J gene end by 4 bases; junction bases not matched to a gene: 6. CDR3 protein: CASSLSAGVSDTQYF. The CDR3 nucleotides read TGCGCCAGCAGCTTGAGTGCGGGAGTCTCAGATACGCAGTATTTT.

The chain is built from TRBV10-1 and TRBJ1-2; 7 bases align to TRBD1. Germline trimming cut 4 bases from V and 8 bases from J; bases unmatched to any gene: 10. Germline loops: CDR1 WNHNN, CDR2 SYGVQD (reference sequence). This CDR3 contains 14 residues. CDR3 coding DNA: TGCGCCAGCAGTGTCGGGACAGCGAGGGGCGGCTACACCTTC. Its translation: CASSVGTARGGYTF.

The chain has TRBV7-4 and TRBJ1-2, with D hard to call. Germline lookup yields CDR1 SGHVT and CDR2 SQSDAQ. Trimming removed 5 bases at V and 6 bases at J, with 10 bases between. The CDR3 loop spans 12 amino acids. The CDR3 here is CASSPHENGYTF. In DNA, the CDR3 is TGTGCCAGCAGCCCCCACGAGAATGGCTACACCTTC.

The V and J genes are TRBV29-1 and TRBJ2-7; the match to TRBD2 covers 7 bases. From germline, CDR1 is SQVTM and CDR2 ANQGSEA. The junction had 7 bases not matched to a gene; V was cut back by 6 bases and J by 2 bases. This CDR3 spans 13 amino acids. The chain's CDR3 is CSVTSRSTYEQYF. The DNA of the CDR3 is TGCAGCGTGACTAGCCGTTCGACCTACGAGCAGTACTTC.

J is TRBJ1-6 and V is TRBV7-6, with 11 bases aligning to TRBD1. Germline-derived CDR1 and CDR2 are SGHVS and FNYEAQ. Losses at the gene ends were 5 bases for V and 7 bases for J; bases not matched to a gene: 4. The CDR3 is made up of 15 amino acids. CDR3 in DNA: TGTGCCAGCAGCCGGACAGGGGGCAAGAATTCACCCCTCCACTTT. Translated: CASSRTGGKNSPLHF.

The rearrangement joins TRBV19 to TRBJ1-4; TRBD1 agrees at 9 bases. V dropped 5 bases and J dropped 0; count of bases not matched to a gene: 7. This CDR3 has 17 amino acids. CDR1 is LNHDA, CDR2 SQIVND, per germline (reference sequence). In DNA form, the CDR3 reads TGTGCCAGTAGTGCTTACAGGGGGCGCGCAACTAATGAAAAACTGTTTTTT. Translating it yields CASSAYRGRATNEKLFF.

The chain carries TRBV2 and TRBJ2-1; 7 bases agree with TRBD1. The V segment lost 3 bases and the J segment 14 bases; nucleotides outside the gene matches: 10. The CDR3 length is 13 residues. CDR1 and CDR2 from the germline V gene are SNHLY and FYNNEI. This CDR3 is CASSEFTAQGEFF. DNA of the CDR3: TGTGCCAGCAGTGAGTTTACAGCCCAGGGGGAGTTCTTC.

The rearrangement joins TRBV13 to TRBJ2-3, with 11 bases identical to TRBD2. Germline CDR1 reads PRHDT; CDR2 reads FYEKMQ (reference sequence). J gave up 4 bases and V 1 base, and 1 base lay outside the gene matches. There are 15 residues in the CDR3. The DNA for the CDR3 is TGTGCCAGCAGCTTAGAACTAGCGGGGGCAGATACGCAGTATTTT. It yields the protein CASSLELAGADTQYF.